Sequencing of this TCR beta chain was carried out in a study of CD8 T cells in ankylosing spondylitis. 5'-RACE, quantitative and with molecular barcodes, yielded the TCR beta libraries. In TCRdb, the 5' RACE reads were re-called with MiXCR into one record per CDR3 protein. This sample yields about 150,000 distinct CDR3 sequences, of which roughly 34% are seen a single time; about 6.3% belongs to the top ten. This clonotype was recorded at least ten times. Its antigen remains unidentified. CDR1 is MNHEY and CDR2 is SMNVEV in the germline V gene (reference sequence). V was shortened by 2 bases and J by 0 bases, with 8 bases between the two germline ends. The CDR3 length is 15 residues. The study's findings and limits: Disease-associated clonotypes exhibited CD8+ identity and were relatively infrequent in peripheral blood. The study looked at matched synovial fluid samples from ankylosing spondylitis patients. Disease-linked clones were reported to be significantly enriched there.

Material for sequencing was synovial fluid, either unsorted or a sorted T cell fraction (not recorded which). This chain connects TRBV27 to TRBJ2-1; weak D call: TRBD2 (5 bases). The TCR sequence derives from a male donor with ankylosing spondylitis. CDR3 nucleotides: TGTGCCAGCAGTTTACGGAGGTCCTCCTACAATGAGCAGTTCTTC. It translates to CASSLRRSSYNEQFF.